The text below deals with one T cell receptor (beta chain). Its target is unknown. Per the original methods: ImmunoSEQ yielded junction-only sequences lacking quality scores, so filtering differed. Assay: immunoSEQ multiplex PCR; the TCRdb copy retains only in-frame clones and omits some. Clonal size and the V and J genes are those of that table, whereas D and trimming came from the DNA. Of about 1.5 million clones listed, 98% are singletons. This entry belongs to a study of shared clonotypes between healthy human individuals. Findings and limits, study-wide: Naive CD4 clonotype sharing across a handful of donors was 4% to 5%. Clonotypes which were not shared had lower generation probabilities than clonotypes that all four donors shared. Clonotype sharing among donors was expected to depend on sequencing depth.

The source material was naive CD4+ T cells sorted from blood. Subset specified: CD45RA+ positively selected. This TCR came from a man in his thirties or forties in good health.

CDR3 DNA sequence: TGTGCCAGCTCACTGCAGGGTCCTGAGCAGTTCTTC. Translation: CASSLQGPEQFF. The rearrangement joins TRBV18 to TRBJ2-1, with D perhaps TRBD1 (5 bases). CDR3 length equals 12 residues. V lost 4 bases and J 9 bases, leaving 10 bases between the germline ends. Germline lookup yields CDR1 KGHSH and CDR2 LQKENI.